This entry lists 7 T cell receptor beta chains sequenced from one sample in a study of blood T cell repertoires in COVID-19. Clones were read by immunoSEQ multiplex PCR, and TCRdb kept only the in-frame ones, dropping some. The sample includes around 100,000 clones, roughly 90% seen only once; the top ten take about 4.8%. Sequencing was done on a sample of peripheral blood. The receptor source for this set is a man aged 55 to 70 with COVID-19, enrolled during active disease.

The chain has TRBV10-3 and TRBJ2-5; a weak D match, TRBD2 (6 bases). The CDR3 is 15 amino acids. Germline CDR1 and CDR2: ENHRY and SYGVKD. The V end was cut by 0 bases, the J end by 4 bases, with 12 bases between. This CDR3 is CAISESNGGGETQYF. The CDR3 nucleotides read TGTGCCATCAGTGAGTCGAATGGGGGAGGAGAGACCCAGTACTTC.

V usage is TRBV27 and J usage is TRBJ2-7, with TRBD2 identical over 10 bases. Germline CDR1 is MNHEY and CDR2 is SMNVEV (reference sequence). Trimming took 5 bases from V and 0 from J; bases not matched to a gene: 7. This CDR3 has 16 amino acids. The CDR3 region is CASSVAGTSVSYEQYF. The CDR3 region has the DNA TGTGCCAGCAGTGTTGCCGGGACTAGCGTCTCCTACGAGCAGTACTTC.

This chain links TRBV6-2 or TRBV6-3 with TRBJ2-1; D is unresolved. Germline-derived CDR1 and CDR2 are MNHEY and SVGEGT. V was clipped by 2 bases and J by 0 bases, with 11 bases between them. The CDR3 is made up of 16 amino acids. The CDR3 protein is CASSYEAASSYNEQFF. CDR3 coding DNA: TGTGCCAGCAGTTACGAGGCGGCGAGCTCCTACAATGAGCAGTTCTTC.

The chain employs TRBV19 and TRBJ1-6, with D perhaps matching TRBD1 (6 bases). Germline CDR1 LNHDA, CDR2 SQIVND (reference sequence). Trimming removed 4 bases from V and 1 base from J, with 11 bases in between. The CDR3 has 16 residues. CDR3 nucleotide sequence: TGTGCCAGTAGTACTTCGACAGGATCCTATAATTCACCCCTCCACTTT. It specifies CASSTSTGSYNSPLHF. Variable domain in full (rest from reference TRBV19 and TRBJ1-6): DGGITQSPKYLFRKEGQNVTLSCEQNLNHDAMYWYRQDPGQGLRLIYYSQIVNDFQKGDIAEGYSVSREKKESFPLTVTSAQKNPTAFYLCASSTSTGSYNSPLHFGNGTRLTVT.

This chain uses TRBV19 with TRBJ2-2; TRBD2 agrees at 8 bases. This CDR3 region has 16 residues. The V and J ends lost 4 bases and 4 bases, in that order; junction bases with no gene match: 8. The germline CDR1 and CDR2 sequences are LNHDA and SQIVND (reference sequence). The CDR3 sequence: CASSKAGGRLTGELFF. In DNA, the CDR3 is TGTGCCAGTAGTAAGGCGGGAGGCCGTCTCACCGGGGAGCTGTTTTTT.

This clone was observed once. The V call is TRBV12-3 or TRBV12-4, the J call TRBJ1-4; D not certain. The CDR3 loop spans 12 amino acids. The V end was cut by 8 bases, the J end by 8 bases, with 12 bases between. The CDR3 DNA is TGTGCCAGCCGGAAGGAGTTCGAAAAACTGTTTTTT. It encodes CASRKEFEKLFF.

This chain connects TRBV13 to TRBJ1-4; D is unclear. Germline V gene data show CDR1 as PRHDT and CDR2 as FYEKMQ (reference sequence). Between the trimmed V and J ends, which lost 1 base and 5 bases, there was a span of 8 bases. The CDR3 covers 14 residues. The chain's CDR3 is CASSLDRRNEKLFF. CDR3 sequence (DNA): TGTGCCAGCAGCTTAGACAGAAGAAATGAAAAACTGTTTTTT.